The following is a TCR beta chain sequence with its context. These data come from a study of PD-1 blockade in classical Hodgkin lymphoma. Every patient had relapsed following autologous stem cell transplantation, and cohorts differed in brentuximab vedotin exposure. The CDR3 runs to 12 residues. Germline loops: CDR1 LGHNA, CDR2 YSLEER. Trimming took 0 bases from V and 7 from J, leaving 6 bases between them. Sequencing was performed with immunoSEQ multiplex PCR; in TCRdb, only in-frame clones are kept and a portion is missing. The data hold 13,000 to 15,000 clones, with roughly 82% observed a single time.

J is TRBJ1-2 and V is TRBV4-3; D remains ambiguous. The clonotype originates from a human donor with classical Hodgkin lymphoma. This material consisted of peripheral blood mononuclear cells (PBMCs), taken at baseline. CDR3 DNA sequence: TGCGCCAGCAGCCAAGAATGGGGTGGCTACACCTTC. Translation: CASSQEWGGYTF.